The next 22 T cell receptor beta chains were all read from a single sample in a study of regulatory T cells in long-lasting Graves disease (dated by TCRdb to the early 2020s). The library was produced with multiplex PCR. Instrument on record: Illumina HiSeq 4000. TCR beta libraries were built with iRepertoire HTBI primers and Arm-PCR amplification of CDR3 regions. TCRdb itself trimmed the public reads at Q25 with fastp, ran MiXCR and retained productive beta chains. Rows are combined by CDR3 protein, so each entry shows the most common genes and DNA. This sample gives roughly 470,000 distinct CDR3 sequences in total; 20% of them show up just once. The top ten clones comprise under 9% of the sample. The label giving this sample's time point can be read as: persistent/refractory GD, antithyroid drugs over 5 years with positive TRAb. For both TCR sequencing and RNA sequencing, RNA was extracted from PBMCs in TRIzol.

The source was peripheral blood mononuclear cells (PBMCs), collected when the disease was refractory, from a patient treated with antithyroid drugs. The receptors derive from a female donor with Graves disease.

This clonotype was detected only a few times. The chain has TRBV10-3 and TRBJ2-2; 8 nucleotides agree with TRBD2. The V and J ends lost 4 bases and 4 bases, in that order; junction bases with no gene match: 2. The CDR3 covers 14 residues. Germline V CDR1 and CDR2: ENHRY, SYGVKD. CDR3 amino acids: CAISAAGGTGELFF. The CDR3 nucleotides are TGTGCCATCAGTGCTGCGGGAGGCACCGGGGAGCTGTTTTTT.

In its sample, this clonotype was seen many times. The chain joins TRBV2 to TRBJ1-1; D remains unclear. The CDR3 totals 14 residues. The germline V gene has CDR1 SNHLY and CDR2 FYNNEI. Trimming cost V 3 bases and J 4 bases, with 12 bases left between them. The CDR3 coding sequence is TGTGCCAGCAGTGATCCGGGAGGGAGCACTGAAGCTTTCTTT. Protein product: CASSDPGGSTEAFF. The variable domain in full, with the rest retrieved from reference TRBV2 and TRBJ1-1, is EPEVTQTPSHQVTQMGQEVILRCVPISNHLYFYWYRQILGQKVEFLVSFYNNEISEKSEIFDDQFSVERPDGSNFTLKIRSTKLEDSAMYFCASSDPGGSTEAFFGQGTRLTVV.

This clonotype has only a few counts. J is TRBJ1-2 and V is TRBV19; 12 bases agree with TRBD1. The trim removed 4 bases at V and 4 bases at J, leaving 13 bases unmatched. Germline assignment: CDR1 LNHDA and CDR2 SQIVND (reference sequence). The length of the CDR3 is 18 residues. CDR3 loop: CASSRRSGTGGLIYGYTF. CDR3 DNA: TGTGCCAGTAGTAGGAGATCCGGGACAGGGGGCTTGATCTATGGCTACACCTTC.

This clonotype was counted ten times or more. The chain is built from TRBV5-1 and TRBJ1-1, with D possibly being TRBD1 (6 bases). The CDR3 consists of 14 residues. With 4 bases removed from V and 4 bases from J, the gap between germline ends came to 14 bases. The germline gives CDR1 SGHRS, CDR2 YFSETQ. The CDR3 region has the DNA TGCGCCAGCAGCCGGGGGGCCCTGGGCACTGAAGCTTTCTTT. It codes for CASSRGALGTEAFF.

This clonotype was counted many times. A read error may produce the germline difference seen at one junction end. V is TRBV12-3 or TRBV12-4 and J is TRBJ2-4; D is uncertain. CDR3 size: 12 residues. CDR3 bases: TGTGCCAGCAGTTTAGGGACCCCCGGTGAAGACTTC. Translating it yields CASSLGTPGEDF.

This clonotype turned up a few times. The chain joins TRBV12-3 or TRBV12-4 to TRBJ1-4, with 10 bases lining up with TRBD1. The CDR3 has 15 amino acids. With V trimmed by 7 bases and J by 7 bases, 9 bases remained unmatched. The CDR3 region is CASNHPDRGSEKLFF. The CDR3 DNA is TGTGCCAGCAATCACCCGGACAGGGGGAGTGAAAAACTGTTTTTT.

This sequence joins TRBV4-2 and TRBJ2-5; D remains ambiguous. CDR1 is LGHNA and CDR2 is YNFKEQ in the germline V gene. The CDR3 loop spans 16 amino acids. V was cut by 1 base and J by 0 bases, with 12 bases left in between. CDR3 DNA: TGTGCCAGCAGCCAAGCCCCTACTGGCCACCAAGAGACCCAGTACTTC. Translating gives CASSQAPTGHQETQYF.

Ten or more counts support this clonotype. The V call is TRBV24-1, the J call TRBJ2-5; unclear D gene. Trimming took 1 base from V and 2 from J, leaving 7 bases between them. The CDR3 is 14 residues long. The germline V gene has CDR1 KGHDR and CDR2 SFDVKD. CDR3: CATSDFRQQETQYF. The CDR3 region has the DNA TGTGCCACCAGTGATTTTCGTCAGCAAGAGACCCAGTACTTC.

The V gene is TRBV4-1, the J gene TRBJ2-7; D not certain. Trimming left V 4 bases short and J 1 base short, with 11 bases between. CDR1 and CDR2 (germline): MGHRA, YSYEKL. The CDR3 spans 14 residues. The CDR3 is CASSPTQWSYEQYF. The CDR3 DNA follows: TGCGCCAGCAGCCCAACCCAGTGGTCCTACGAGCAGTACTTC.

The CDR3 spells CASRGGTSVNEQFF. The CDR3 region has the DNA TGTGCCAGTAGGGGGGGTACTAGCGTCAATGAGCAGTTCTTC. This rearrangement joins TRBV19 to TRBJ2-1; 7 bases align to TRBD2. Germline lookup yields CDR1 LNHDA and CDR2 SQIVND (reference sequence). CDR3 length: 14 amino acids. V shed 6 bases and J 6 bases; nucleotides not matched to a gene: 8.

Concerning this clonotype itself: Just one base apart from a much larger clone, this may be a read error. The chain uses TRBV3-1 and TRBJ2-7, with TRBD2 matching over 10 bases. Germline-derived CDR1 and CDR2 are LGHDT and YNNKEL (reference sequence). The CDR3 has 14 residues. The CDR3 loop reads CASSQGTSGYERYF. The CDR3 DNA is TGTGCCAGCAGCCAAGGGACTAGCGGCTACGAGCGGTACTTC.

This clonotype was counted ten times or more. This chain connects TRBV12-5 to TRBJ1-2; a possible D gene is TRBD1 (5 bases). V lost 3 bases to trimming and J lost 0 bases, with 14 bases between them. This CDR3 has 16 residues. Germline-derived CDR1 and CDR2 are LGHNT and FRNRAP. This CDR3 reads CASGFFTGRSNYGYTF. The DNA for the CDR3 is TGTGCTAGTGGTTTTTTCACAGGCCGTTCTAACTATGGCTACACCTTC. The full variable domain, rest sourced from reference TRBV12-5 and TRBJ1-2, is DARVTQTPRHKVTEMGQEVTMRCQPILGHNTVFWYRQTMMQGLELLAYFRNRAPLDDSGMPKDRFSAEMPDATLATLKIQPSEPRDSAVYFCASGFFTGRSNYGYTFGSGTRLTVV.

The V gene is TRBV13, the J gene TRBJ2-7; a weak D match, TRBD2 (6 bases). The CDR3 contains 15 residues. Germline-derived CDR1 and CDR2 are PRHDT and FYEKMQ (reference sequence). V was trimmed by 7 bases and J by 6 bases, leaving 22 bases between them. DNA for the CDR3: TGTGCCAGCACCCCCCGCGGAGGGAACTCGGGCGAGCAGTACTTC. This gives the protein CASTPRGGNSGEQYF.

In this sample, this clonotype turned up many times. This rearrangement joins TRBV28 to TRBJ1-1; tentative D call: TRBD1 (6 bases). Germline loops: CDR1 MDHEN, CDR2 SYDVKM. With 3 bases removed from V and 0 bases from J, the gap between germline ends came to 11 bases. The CDR3 is 15 residues long. The CDR3 protein is CASSFVQGMNTEAFF. CDR3 DNA sequence: TGTGCCAGCAGTTTCGTCCAGGGGATGAACACTGAAGCTTTCTTT.

This clonotype has more than one count but fewer than ten. The rearrangement links TRBV20-1 to TRBJ2-7; the match to TRBD1 covers 7 bases. CDR3 size: 13 residues. Germline CDR1 reads DFQATT; CDR2 reads SNEGSKA (reference sequence). Losses at the gene ends were 3 bases for V and 3 bases for J; bases not matched to a gene: 5. The CDR3 here is CSARDRTRYEQYF. CDR3 DNA: TGCAGTGCTAGGGACAGGACGCGCTACGAGCAGTACTTC.

This chain joins TRBV2 and TRBJ2-1, with 10 bases aligning to TRBD1. Germline CDR1 and CDR2: SNHLY and FYNNEI. This CDR3 is built from 13 residues. Trimming at V came to 8 bases and at J to 9 bases, leaving 7 bases not matched to a gene. The CDR3 loop is CASRDRGGGEQFF. The CDR3 nucleotides read TGTGCCAGCCGGGACAGGGGCGGGGGTGAGCAGTTCTTC.

This clonotype was found many times. This chain joins TRBV28 and TRBJ1-1; unclear D gene. Germline-derived CDR1 and CDR2 are MDHEN and SYDVKM. The length of the CDR3 is 13 residues. V dropped 1 base and J dropped 7 bases, with 10 bases sitting between them. The CDR3 coding sequence is TGTGCCAGCAGTTTATCCCCAGCCTATGAAGCTTTCTTT. Residues: CASSLSPAYEAFF.

This clonotype was observed at least ten times. V is TRBV6-5 and J is TRBJ1-5, with TRBD1 identical over 9 bases. The germline V gene encodes CDR1 MNHEY and CDR2 SVGAGI. Germline trimming cut 4 bases from V and 7 bases from J; bases unmatched to any gene: 8. The CDR3 is 15 amino acids. CDR3 bases: TGTGCCAGCAGTTTAAGGGGACAGGGCGGACAGCCCCAGCATTTT. It translates to CASSLRGQGGQPQHF.

This clonotype has at least ten counts. The chain combines TRBV6-1 with TRBJ2-2; D may be TRBD1 (7 bases). The length of the CDR3 is 17 residues. V gave up 7 bases and J gave up 1 base, with 19 bases separating them. Per germline, CDR1 MNHNS and CDR2 SASEGT. The CDR3 spells CASTAGGGRGNTGELFF. The CDR3 bases are TGTGCCAGCACCGCCGGAGGGGGCAGGGGGAACACCGGGGAGCTGTTTTTT.

This clonotype was seen more than once but under ten times. The rearrangement uses TRBV14 and TRBJ1-1; no firm D call. The length of the CDR3 is 14 residues. Germline V gene sequence: CDR1 SGHDN, CDR2 FVKESK. V lost 3 bases to trimming and J lost 1 base, with 9 bases between them. The CDR3 DNA reads as TGTGCCAGCAGCCAGAGAAACACGAACACTGAAGCTTTCTTT. This translates into CASSQRNTNTEAFF.

This rearrangement joins TRBV9 to TRBJ2-1; 8 bases fit TRBD2. Germline assignment: CDR1 SGDLS and CDR2 YYNGEE. V dropped 2 bases and J dropped 9; count of bases not matched to a gene: 4. The CDR3 spans 13 residues. CDR3 sequence (DNA): TGTGCCAGCAGCGTTCTTAGCGGGGCTGAGCAGTTCTTC. Amino acids: CASSVLSGAEQFF.

This clonotype was detected only a few times. V is TRBV25-1 and J is TRBJ2-7, with D unclear. The CDR3 length is 13 residues. The germline V gene encodes CDR1 MGHDK and CDR2 SYGVNS. V was clipped by 6 bases and J by 0 bases, with 9 bases between them. The CDR3: CASRFTNSYEQYF. CDR3 sequence (DNA): TGTGCCAGCAGATTTACCAACTCCTACGAGCAGTACTTC.